These T cell receptor beta chains were read from a single sample in a study of blood T cell repertoires in COVID-19. Clones were read by immunoSEQ multiplex PCR, and TCRdb kept only the in-frame ones, dropping some. This table holds 110,000 or so clones, over 70% found once. The sample taken for sequencing was peripheral blood. The receptors were gathered from a woman in her forties or fifties with acute or convalescent COVID-19. Each CDR3 is given with its conserved first and last residue. The D gene is left open where the match is weak. Size tells how often a clone was seen (once, few, many) or the class of an expanded clone, and some rows leave it out.

V gene	J gene	clone size	D gene	CDR3 protein	CDR3 DNA
TRBV27	TRBJ2-7	NA	NA	CASSPGSRVGEQYF	TGTGCCAGCAGTCCTGGTTCCAGGGTGGGCGAGCAGTACTTC
TRBV3-1/TRBV3-2	TRBJ1-4	NA	NA	CASSFLGGGEKLFF	TGTGCCAGCTCCTTCCTGGGTGGCGGAGAAAAACTGTTTTTT
TRBV2	TRBJ1-5	NA	NA	CASSQVNLQPQHF	TGTGCCAGCAGCCAGGTTAATCTCCAGCCCCAGCATTTT
TRBV19	TRBJ2-7	NA	TRBD1	CASSPTGFSYEQYF	TGTGCCAGTAGTCCGACAGGGTTCTCCTACGAGCAGTACTTC
TRBV2	TRBJ2-7	NA	TRBD2	CASTLDGGAAYEQYF	TGTGCCAGTACCTTGGACGGGGGGGCGGCCTACGAGCAGTACTTC
TRBV5-1	TRBJ2-3	NA	TRBD2	CASSSQGLDGADTQYF	TGCGCCAGCAGCTCCCAAGGACTAGATGGGGCAGATACGCAGTATTTT
TRBV2	TRBJ1-2	NA	NA	CASTWSRAGYTF	TGTGCCAGCACTTGGTCCAGGGCCGGCTACACCTTC
TRBV7-6	TRBJ1-5	NA	TRBD1	CASSLGTDSNQPQHF	TGTGCCAGCAGCCTCGGGACAGATAGCAATCAGCCCCAGCATTTT
TRBV28	TRBJ1-4	NA	TRBD1	CASADRGTNEKLFF	TGTGCCAGCGCCGACAGGGGAACTAATGAAAAACTGTTTTTT
TRBV6-6	TRBJ1-4	NA	NA	CASGGFSILNEKLFF	TGTGCCAGCGGGGGCTTTTCAATCCTTAATGAAAAACTGTTTTTT
TRBV27	TRBJ2-7	once	TRBD2	CASSPSLAGGLVGEQYF	TGTGCCAGCAGCCCTTCTTTAGCGGGGGGCCTAGTCGGCGAGCAGTACTTC
TRBV18	TRBJ1-2	NA	NA	CASSPWDKGDDGYTF	TGTGCCAGCTCACCATGGGATAAGGGGGACGATGGCTACACCTTC
TRBV5-1	TRBJ1-2	NA	NA	CASSMGAGMDYGYTF	TGCGCCAGCAGCATGGGCGCCGGGATGGACTATGGCTACACCTTC
TRBV28	TRBJ1-1	NA	NA	CASFSPGNTEAFF	TGTGCCAGCTTCTCTCCGGGGAACACTGAAGCTTTCTTT
TRBV12-5	TRBJ2-3	few	TRBD2	CASGLVRVAGGTDTQYF	TGTGCTAGTGGTTTGGTACGGGTAGCGGGGGGCACAGATACGCAGTATTTT
TRBV19	TRBJ2-5	NA	TRBD1	CASTKNIQGAETQYF	TGTGCCAGTACTAAAAACATACAGGGGGCTGAGACCCAGTACTTC
TRBV18	TRBJ2-3	once	TRBD1	CASSPTTGGTDTQYF	TGTGCCAGCTCACCAACGACAGGGGGAACAGATACGCAGTATTTT
TRBV4-1	TRBJ1-2	NA	TRBD1	CASSQDRGRPYGYTF	TGCGCCAGCAGCCAAGACAGGGGGCGCCCGTATGGCTACACCTTC
TRBV12-3/TRBV12-4	TRBJ1-2	NA	TRBD1	CASRPTGGGYTF	TGTGCCAGCAGACCCACAGGGGGAGGCTACACCTTC
TRBV5-5	TRBJ1-4	NA	NA	CASSRQPQGTTNEKLFF	TGTGCCAGCAGCCGACAACCTCAGGGGACCACTAATGAAAAACTGTTTTTT
TRBV2	TRBJ1-6	NA	NA	CASREGQANSPLHF	TGTGCCAGCAGGGAAGGGCAGGCTAATTCACCCCTCCACTTT
TRBV18	TRBJ1-4	NA	NA	CASSPGTIVSTNEKLFF	TGTGCCAGCTCACCGGGGACAATTGTTTCAACTAATGAAAAACTGTTTTTT
TRBV10-3	TRBJ2-7	NA	NA	CAISDMGGKSSYEQYF	TGTGCCATCAGTGATATGGGGGGTAAGAGCTCCTACGAGCAGTACTTC
TRBV29-1	TRBJ1-4	few	TRBD1	CSVGGQGNEKLFF	TGCAGCGTTGGAGGACAGGGGAATGAAAAACTGTTTTTT
TRBV5-1	TRBJ1-1	NA	NA	CASSLGGRGGNTEAFF	TGCGCCAGCAGCTTAGGCGGTCGAGGGGGGAACACTGAAGCTTTCTTT
TRBV12-3/TRBV12-4	TRBJ1-2	NA	NA	CASRKTGFGYTF	TGTGCCAGCAGGAAGACAGGTTTCGGCTACACCTTC
TRBV4-2	TRBJ1-2	once	NA	CASSQDLRGGLGYTF	TGTGCCAGCAGCCAAGATCTAAGGGGGGGCTTAGGCTACACCTTC
TRBV5-4	TRBJ2-3	NA	TRBD2	CASSFVGGDTQYF	TGTGCCAGCAGCTTCGTGGGGGGGGATACGCAGTATTTT
TRBV9	TRBJ2-5	NA	TRBD2	CASSPRGSGGPKETQYF	TGTGCCAGCAGCCCCCGGGGTAGCGGGGGTCCCAAAGAGACCCAGTACTTC
TRBV4-2	TRBJ2-1	few	NA	CASSQGGNYNEQFF	TGTGCCAGCAGCCAAGGAGGTAACTACAATGAGCAGTTCTTC
TRBV7-3	TRBJ2-2	NA	NA	CASTSIQGGYGELFF	TGTGCCAGCACTTCAATACAGGGCGGATATGGGGAGCTGTTTTTT
TRBV27	TRBJ1-5	NA	TRBD1	CASSLRRDSGQPQHF	TGTGCCAGCAGTTTGCGGCGGGACAGCGGTCAGCCCCAGCATTTT
TRBV12-5	TRBJ2-7	once	NA	CASARSSYEQYF	TGTGCTAGTGCCAGGTCCTCCTACGAGCAGTACTTC
TRBV19	TRBJ2-5	NA	TRBD2	CASSIEGGASGGASETQYF	TGTGCCAGTAGTATAGAAGGTGGCGCTAGCGGGGGGGCCTCTGAGACCCAGTACTTC
TRBV19	TRBJ1-5	NA	TRBD1	CASSNPRQGLQPQHF	TGTGCCAGTAGTAACCCTCGACAGGGCCTTCAGCCCCAGCATTTT
TRBV6-1	TRBJ1-3	few	NA	CASSESGRAGNTIYF	TGTGCCAGCAGTGAAAGCGGAAGGGCTGGAAACACCATATATTTT
TRBV19	TRBJ1-3	NA	TRBD1	CASSTGTGSGNTIYF	TGTGCCAGTAGTACAGGGACAGGGAGTGGAAACACCATATATTTT
TRBV19	TRBJ2-7	few	NA	CASRARASYEQYF	TGTGCCAGTAGGGCCAGGGCCTCGTACGAGCAGTACTTC
TRBV7-9	TRBJ2-5	NA	NA	CASSPPDSQETQYF	TGTGCCAGCAGCCCCCCGGACAGCCAAGAGACCCAGTACTTC
TRBV2	TRBJ1-5	NA	NA	CASSANEAPPQHF	TGTGCCAGCAGCGCAAACGAGGCCCCACCCCAGCATTTT
TRBV28	TRBJ2-3	NA	TRBD1	CASSSWTGGVTDTQYF	TGTGCCAGCAGTTCCTGGACAGGGGGGGTCACAGATACGCAGTATTTT
TRBV15	TRBJ1-1	NA	NA	CATSRDSGGYRVAFF	TGTGCCACCAGCAGAGATTCTGGCGGGTATAGGGTTGCTTTCTTT
TRBV9	TRBJ1-6	NA	NA	CASSVGDTYSPLHF	TGTGCCAGCAGCGTAGGAGACACATATTCACCCCTCCACTTT
TRBV7-3	TRBJ1-4	NA	NA	CASRLLGVRVDEKLFF	TGTGCCAGCAGGCTCCTAGGGGTACGGGTAGATGAAAAACTGTTTTTT
TRBV6-1	TRBJ1-5	few	NA	CASSEERAGVTQPQHF	TGTGCCAGCAGTGAAGAACGGGCAGGGGTGACGCAGCCCCAGCATTTT
TRBV5-1	TRBJ2-7	NA	NA	CASSPGQDYEQYF	TGCGCCAGCAGCCCCGGACAAGACTACGAGCAGTACTTC
TRBV14	TRBJ1-1	NA	TRBD1	CASSQGLQGWTEAFF	TGTGCCAGCAGCCAAGGGTTACAGGGGTGGACTGAAGCTTTCTTT
TRBV6-5	TRBJ1-2	few	NA	CATQGLGLYGYTF	TGTGCCACTCAGGGACTCGGGTTATATGGCTACACCTTC
TRBV7-3	TRBJ2-2	once	TRBD1	CASSLPTVPGQGPHAGELFF	TGTGCCAGCAGCTTACCAACGGTCCCGGGACAGGGACCTCATGCCGGGGAGCTGTTTTTT
TRBV2	TRBJ1-2	once	NA	CASSEYRISGGYTF	TGTGCCAGCAGTGAATATCGGATCTCGGGTGGCTACACCTTC
TRBV10-3	TRBJ1-1	NA	NA	CAISGQFQANTEAFF	TGTGCCATCAGCGGACAGTTTCAGGCGAACACTGAAGCTTTCTTT
TRBV5-1	TRBJ1-3	NA	TRBD1	CASGFGGQSSGNTIYF	TGCGCCAGCGGCTTCGGGGGACAGAGCTCTGGAAACACCATATATTTT
TRBV27	TRBJ2-3	NA	TRBD2	CASSSPAGGDSNTQYF	TGTGCCAGCAGTTCCCCAGCGGGGGGGGATTCAAATACGCAGTATTTT
TRBV24-1	TRBJ2-7	NA	NA	CATSDSRGGYEQYF	TGTGCCACCAGTGATTCTCGAGGAGGCTACGAGCAGTACTTC
TRBV2	TRBJ1-1	NA	NA	CATQTGGTEAFF	TGTGCCACCCAGACGGGGGGCACTGAAGCTTTCTTT
TRBV3-1/TRBV3-2	TRBJ2-3	NA	NA	CASSLGTVSRDTQYF	TGTGCCAGCAGCCTTGGGACTGTGAGTAGGGATACGCAGTATTTT
TRBV12-3/TRBV12-4	TRBJ1-5	few	NA	CASSLGGGQPQHF	TGTGCCAGCAGTTTAGGGGGAGGCCAGCCCCAGCATTTT
TRBV3-1/TRBV3-2	TRBJ1-2	NA	NA	CASSQGESRYGYTF	TGTGCCAGCAGCCAAGGAGAGAGTCGATATGGCTACACCTTC
TRBV5-5	TRBJ2-2	NA	TRBD2	CASSFALAGGTGELFF	TGTGCCAGCAGCTTTGCCCTAGCGGGGGGGACCGGGGAGCTGTTTTTT